These 10 T cell receptor beta chains share one sample of origin, sequenced in a study of immune characterization of retroperitoneal liposarcoma. One entry per CDR3 protein results from TCRdb running MiXCR on the PCR reads. The data show some 9,300 distinct CDR3 sequences, 37% seen once. Sequencing input: tumor tissue. The receptors shown here come from a female donor with retroperitoneal liposarcoma.

This clonotype was seen ten or more times. The J gene is TRBJ2-1, the V gene TRBV7-6, with D perhaps matching TRBD1 (6 bases). Germline CDR1 is SGHVS and CDR2 is FNYEAQ. The CDR3 has 14 residues. V was pared by 3 bases and J by 10 bases, with 16 bases between. CDR3 loop: CASSLGAGANEQFF. CDR3 nucleotides: TGTGCCAGCAGCTTGGGGGCAGGGGCAAACGAGCAGTTCTTC. Full variable domain (outside the CDR3, taken from reference TRBV7-6 and TRBJ2-1): GAGVSQSPRYKVTKRGQDVALRCDPISGHVSLYWYRQALGQGPEFLTYFNYEAQQDKSGLPNDRFSAERPEGSISTLTIQRTEQRDSAMYRCASSLGAGANEQFFGPGTRLTVL.

This clonotype is medium-sized (0.01 to 0.1%) by share. V usage is TRBV7-8 and J usage is TRBJ2-1, with 10 positions matching TRBD1. This CDR3 has 14 amino acids. Germline V gene data show CDR1 as SGHVS and CDR2 as FQNEAQ. Losses at the gene ends were 9 bases for V and 2 bases for J; bases not matched to a gene: 4. CDR3 sequence reads: CASQTGGAYNEQFF. The CDR3 bases are TGTGCCAGTCAGACAGGGGGCGCCTACAATGAGCAGTTCTTC.

The chain uses TRBV11-3 and TRBJ2-1, with D perhaps being TRBD1 or TRBD2 (5 bases each). The CDR3 extends over 15 amino acids. Trimming stripped 1 base from V and 5 bases from J, with 12 bases between. The germline V gene encodes CDR1 SGHNT and CDR2 YENEEA. The CDR3 sequence: CASSLVGLGDNEQFF. The DNA of the CDR3 is TGTGCCAGCAGCTTAGTTGGGCTGGGGGACAATGAGCAGTTCTTC. Looking up the rest from reference TRBV11-3 and TRBJ2-1 gives the full variable domain: EAGVVQSPRYKIIEKKQPVAFWCNPISGHNTLYWYLQNLGQGPELLIRYENEEAVDDSQLPKDRFSAERLKGVDSTLKIQPAELGDSAVYLCASSLVGLGDNEQFFGPGTRLTVL.

The V gene is TRBV6-8, the J gene TRBJ2-3; D uncertain. V was cut by 4 bases and J by 5 bases, with 7 bases left in between. The length of the CDR3 is 12 residues. CDR1 and CDR2 (germline): MNHGY, SAAAGT. CDR3 coding DNA: TGTGCCAGCAGTTCGATGGGAGATACGCAGTATTTT. This gives the protein CASSSMGDTQYF.

The rearrangement uses TRBV6-1 and TRBJ2-5; perhaps D is TRBD1 or TRBD2 (7 bases each). From germline, CDR1 is MNHNS and CDR2 SASEGT. Trimming stripped 1 base from V and 2 bases from J, with 14 bases between. This CDR3 comprises 16 residues. CDR3 loop: CASSEVPGGGQETQYF. The CDR3 DNA follows: TGTGCCAGCAGTGAAGTTCCAGGGGGGGGACAAGAGACCCAGTACTTC.

The chain joins TRBV6-4 to TRBJ2-3, with D uncertain. The V end was cut by 6 bases, the J end by 1 base, with 11 bases between. The CDR3 extends over 14 amino acids. Germline V lookup: CDR1 MRHNA, CDR2 SNTAGT. The CDR3 DNA follows: TGTGCCAGCAGCCCGGGCCAGGGCACAGATACGCAGTATTTT. Residues: CASSPGQGTDTQYF.

There are a few counts of this clonotype. CDR3 region: CASSLWGPDNEQYF. DNA of the CDR3: TGTGCCAGCAGTTTATGGGGCCCGGACAATGAGCAGTACTTC. The chain couples TRBV12-3 or TRBV12-4 to TRBJ2-1, with D perhaps TRBD1 (5 bases). The J call may be mistaken, given a closer DNA end match to TRBJ2-7. This CDR3 is built from 14 residues.

Details on this clonotype: It is likely a read error, because the conserved phenylalanine at the end of the CDR3 is missing. The chain carries TRBV6-1 and TRBJ2-1; the match to TRBD1 covers 9 bases. The CDR3 is 16 residues long. The germline V gene has CDR1 MNHNS and CDR2 SASEGT. V shed 1 base and J 10 bases; nucleotides not matched to a gene: 11. CDR3 protein: CASSEDEGQGSYEQFS. CDR3 sequence (DNA): TGTGCCAGCAGTGAAGATGAAGGACAGGGGTCCTACGAGCAGTTCTCC.

This clonotype appeared a few times. This chain connects TRBV6-1 to TRBJ2-3; 10 bases map to TRBD1. The length of the CDR3 is 17 residues. The V and J ends lost 7 bases and 2 bases, in that order; junction bases with no gene match: 12. The germline V gene encodes CDR1 MNHNS and CDR2 SASEGT. The CDR3 loop reads CASKRQGATFTTDTQYF. The DNA of the CDR3 is TGTGCCAGCAAGAGACAGGGGGCTACCTTTACCACAGATACGCAGTATTTT.

This clonotype occurred once. CDR3 in DNA: TGTGCTAGTGGTTTGATAGTAAGGACAGGAAGGATGAACACTGAAGCTTTCTTT. Amino acid sequence: CASGLIVRTGRMNTEAFF. The chain is built from TRBV12-5 and TRBJ1-1; 7 bases align to TRBD1. The CDR3 is 18 residues long. From germline, CDR1 is LGHNT and CDR2 FRNRAP. V was clipped by 2 bases and J by 0 bases; unmatched bases: 12.